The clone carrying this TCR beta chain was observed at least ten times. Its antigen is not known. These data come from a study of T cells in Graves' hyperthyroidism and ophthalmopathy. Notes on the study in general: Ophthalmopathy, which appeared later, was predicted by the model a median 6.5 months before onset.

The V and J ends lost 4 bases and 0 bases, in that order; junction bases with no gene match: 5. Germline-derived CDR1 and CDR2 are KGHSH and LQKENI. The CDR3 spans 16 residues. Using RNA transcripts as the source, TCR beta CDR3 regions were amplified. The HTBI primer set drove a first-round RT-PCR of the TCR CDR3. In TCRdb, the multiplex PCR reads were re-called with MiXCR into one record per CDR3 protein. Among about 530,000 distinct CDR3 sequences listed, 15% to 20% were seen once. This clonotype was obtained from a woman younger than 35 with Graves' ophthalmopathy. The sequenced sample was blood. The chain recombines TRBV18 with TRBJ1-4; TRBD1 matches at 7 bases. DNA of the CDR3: TGTGCCAGCTCACGATTGGACAGGTCAACTAATGAAAAACTGTTTTTT. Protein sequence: CASSRLDRSTNEKLFF.